This T cell receptor (beta chain) was identified during a study of blood T cell repertoires in COVID-19. CDR1 is SGDLS, CDR2 YYNGEE, per germline. This CDR3 is 14 amino acids long. The V end was cut by 0 bases, the J end by 4 bases, with 7 bases between. The table lists this clone with a count of one. In the source study's methods: Nucleated cell counts were estimated from reference gene primer amplification. The method was immunoSEQ multiplex PCR; TCRdb's version includes in-frame clones alone and lacks a portion of them. That table furnishes V, J and clone size, whereas the DNA furnished D and trimming. This sample yields 150,000 or so clones, of which less than 90% are seen a single time; more than 5% belongs to the top ten.

This sequence was found in a woman between 50 and 59 years old who had been exposed to COVID-19. The chain is built from TRBV9 and TRBJ1-4, with D perhaps matching TRBD1 (6 bases). The material sequenced was PBMCs or T cells enriched from blood (not recorded which). The CDR3, as DNA: TGTGCCAGCAGCGTAGGAGGGGGTAATGAAAAACTGTTTTTT. It translates to CASSVGGGNEKLFF.